Shown below are 6 T cell receptor beta chains from a single sample sequenced in a study of shared clonotypes between healthy human individuals (dated by TCRdb to about 2020). The library was prepared using the immunoSEQ multiplex PCR assay. TCRdb limited this immuneACCESS table to in-frame rearrangements with V and J called. A share of clones is missing; checked studies link under half to unresolved V genes, and the rest is unexplained. In this sample the table shows more than 900,000 clones, about 80% of which occur a single time. Clones ranked in the top ten supply roughly 0.61% of the sample. The specimen was memory CD4+ T cells from PBMCs. The cell subset or site tag for this specimen amounts to: CD45RA-negative fraction. The receptor set was obtained from a man aged 18 to 30 in good health. Some clones in this sample may be carry-over from other donors' samples.

This sequence joins TRBV9 and TRBJ1-5; the D gene is possibly TRBD1 (6 bases). V was clipped by 3 bases and J by 6 bases, with 13 bases between them. The CDR3 runs 14 residues. CDR1 and CDR2 from the germline V gene are SGDLS and YYNGEE. In DNA form, the CDR3 reads TGTGCCAGCAGCGAGGGTGGGGGGCTTCAGCCCCAGCATTTT. Translating it yields CASSEGGGLQPQHF.

This clone was detected only once. This chain connects TRBV5-1 to TRBJ1-4; D unclear. CDR1 is SGHRS, CDR2 YFSETQ, per germline. This CDR3 region has 15 residues. V lost 1 base and J 5 bases, leaving 12 bases between the germline ends. The CDR3: CASSLSAALNEKLFF. The CDR3 nucleotides read TGCGCCAGCAGCTTGTCGGCGGCCCTGAATGAAAAACTGTTTTTT.

A word on this clone: Other DNA sequences of this sample code for an identical CDR3. The rearrangement uses TRBV29-1 and TRBJ1-2; D is ambiguous. This CDR3 is built from 12 residues. The germline CDR1 and CDR2 sequences are SQVTM and ANQGSEA. V gave up 4 bases and J gave up 1 base, with 7 bases separating them. In nucleotides, the CDR3 is TGCAGCGTTGGCGGCGATAACTATGGCTACACCTTC. Translating gives CSVGGDNYGYTF. The full variable domain, completed using reference TRBV29-1 and TRBJ1-2, is SAVISQKPSRDICQRGTSLTIQCQVDSQVTMMFWYRQQPGQSLTLIATANQGSEATYESGFVIDKFPISRPNLTFSTLTVSNMSPEDSSIYLCSVGGDNYGYTFGSGTRLTVV.

CDR3 DNA sequence: TGTGCCAGCTCACCACCAGGGGGGGGCCAAGAGACCCAGTACTTC. Protein product: CASSPPGGGQETQYF. This rearrangement joins TRBV18 to TRBJ2-5; TRBD2 might be the D (7 bases). V was trimmed by 0 bases and J by 1 base, leaving 9 bases between them. The CDR3 is 15 residues long. Germline CDR1 and CDR2: KGHSH and LQKENI. The whole variable domain, filled in from reference TRBV18 and TRBJ2-5, reads NAGVMQNPRHLVRRRGQEARLRCSPMKGHSHVYWYRQLPEEGLKFMVYLQKENIIDESGMPKERFSAEFPKEGPSILRIQQVVRGDSAAYFCASSPPGGGQETQYFGPGTRLLVL.

The gene calls are TRBV5-1 and TRBJ2-5; 12 positions agree with TRBD2. The germline V gene has CDR1 SGHRS and CDR2 YFSETQ. This CDR3 contains 15 residues. Germline trimming cut 1 base from V and 5 bases from J; bases unmatched to any gene: 3. The CDR3 spells CASSLLAGGPETQYF. The CDR3, as DNA: TGCGCCAGCAGCTTGCTAGCGGGAGGGCCCGAGACCCAGTACTTC.

This clone was seen a few times. The rearrangement links TRBV27 to TRBJ2-7; D might be TRBD1 or TRBD2, each matching 5 bases. The germline V gene has CDR1 MNHEY and CDR2 SMNVEV (reference sequence). The CDR3 length is 14 residues. Trimming removed 6 bases at V and 3 bases at J, with 15 bases between. CDR3 nucleotides: TGTGCCAGCAGCCGGGGCAGGTCTCACTACGAGCAGTACTTC. This gives the protein CASSRGRSHYEQYF.